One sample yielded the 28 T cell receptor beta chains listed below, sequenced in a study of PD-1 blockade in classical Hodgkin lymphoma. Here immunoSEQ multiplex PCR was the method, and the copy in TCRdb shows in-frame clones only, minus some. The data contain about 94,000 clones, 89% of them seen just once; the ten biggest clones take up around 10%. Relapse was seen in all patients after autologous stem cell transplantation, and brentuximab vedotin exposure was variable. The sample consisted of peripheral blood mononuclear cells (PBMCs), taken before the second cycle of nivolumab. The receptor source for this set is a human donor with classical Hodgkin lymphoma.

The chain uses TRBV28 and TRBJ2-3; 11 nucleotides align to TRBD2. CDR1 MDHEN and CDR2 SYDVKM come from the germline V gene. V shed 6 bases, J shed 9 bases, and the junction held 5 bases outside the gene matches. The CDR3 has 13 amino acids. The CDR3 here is CASRVAGGNTQYF. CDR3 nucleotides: TGTGCCAGCAGGGTAGCGGGGGGGAACACGCAGTATTTT.

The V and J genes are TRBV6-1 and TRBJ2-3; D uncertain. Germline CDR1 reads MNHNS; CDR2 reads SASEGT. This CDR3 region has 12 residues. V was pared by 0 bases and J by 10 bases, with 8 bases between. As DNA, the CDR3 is TGTGCCAGCAGTGAAGCGGTGGGGTCGCAGTATTTT. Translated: CASSEAVGSQYF.

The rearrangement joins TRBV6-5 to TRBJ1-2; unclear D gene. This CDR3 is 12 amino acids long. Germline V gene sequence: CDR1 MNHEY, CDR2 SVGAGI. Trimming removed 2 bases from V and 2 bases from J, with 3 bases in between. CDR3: CASSYGNYGYTF. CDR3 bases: TGTGCCAGCAGTTACGGAAACTATGGCTACACCTTC.

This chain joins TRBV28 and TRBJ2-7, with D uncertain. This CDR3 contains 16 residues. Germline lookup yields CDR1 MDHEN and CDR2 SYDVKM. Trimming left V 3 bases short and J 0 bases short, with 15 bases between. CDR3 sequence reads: CASSFLLVLSSYEQYF. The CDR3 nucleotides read TGTGCCAGCAGTTTCCTGCTTGTCCTTAGCTCCTACGAGCAGTACTTC.

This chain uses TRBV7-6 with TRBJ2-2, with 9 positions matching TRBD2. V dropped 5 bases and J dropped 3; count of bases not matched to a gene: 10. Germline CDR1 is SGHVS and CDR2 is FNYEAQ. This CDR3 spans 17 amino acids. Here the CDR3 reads CASSPTGLATHTGELFF. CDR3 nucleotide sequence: TGTGCCAGCAGCCCTACGGGACTAGCAACGCACACCGGGGAGCTGTTTTTT.

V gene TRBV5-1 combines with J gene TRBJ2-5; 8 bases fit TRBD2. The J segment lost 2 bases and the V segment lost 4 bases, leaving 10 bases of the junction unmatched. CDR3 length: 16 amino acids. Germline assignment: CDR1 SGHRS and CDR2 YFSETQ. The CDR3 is CASSPGGGGSQETQYF. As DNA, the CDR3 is TGCGCCAGCAGCCCGGGTGGCGGGGGGTCACAAGAGACCCAGTACTTC.

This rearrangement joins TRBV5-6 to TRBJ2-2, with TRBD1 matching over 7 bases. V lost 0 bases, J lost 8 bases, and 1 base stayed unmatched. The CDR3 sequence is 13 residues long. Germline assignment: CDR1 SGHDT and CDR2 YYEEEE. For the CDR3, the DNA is TGTGCCAGCAGCTTGGACAGGGGAGGGGAGCTGTTTTTT. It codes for CASSLDRGGELFF. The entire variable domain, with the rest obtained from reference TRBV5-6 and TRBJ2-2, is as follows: DAGVTQSPTHLIKTRGQQVTLRCSPKSGHDTVSWYQQALGQGPQFIFQYYEEEERQRGNFPDRFSGHQFPNYSSELNVNALLLGDSALYLCASSLDRGGELFFGEGSRLTVL.

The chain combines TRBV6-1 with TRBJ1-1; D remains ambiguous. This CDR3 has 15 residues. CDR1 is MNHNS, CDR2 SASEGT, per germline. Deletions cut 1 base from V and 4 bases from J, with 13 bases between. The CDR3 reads CASSEDPRRGTEAFF. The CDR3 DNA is TGTGCCAGCAGTGAAGATCCCCGTCGGGGCACTGAAGCTTTCTTT.

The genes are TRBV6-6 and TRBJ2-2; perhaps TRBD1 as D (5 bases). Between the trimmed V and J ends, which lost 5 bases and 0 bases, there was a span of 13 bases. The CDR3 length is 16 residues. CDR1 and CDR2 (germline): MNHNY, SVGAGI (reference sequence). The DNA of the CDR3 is TGTGCCAGCAGTACCCCGGCCAGGGCGAACACCGGGGAGCTGTTTTTT. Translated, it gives CASSTPARANTGELFF.

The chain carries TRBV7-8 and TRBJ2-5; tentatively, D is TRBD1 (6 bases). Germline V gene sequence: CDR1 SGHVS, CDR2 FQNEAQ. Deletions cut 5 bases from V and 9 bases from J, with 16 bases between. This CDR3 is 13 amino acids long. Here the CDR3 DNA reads TGTGCCAGCAGCCCCGGGACATCTGGGGCCCAGTACTTC. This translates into CASSPGTSGAQYF.

CDR3 loop: CASSEYRTSVYNEQFF. CDR3 DNA: TGTGCCAGCAGTGAATATCGCACTAGCGTTTACAATGAGCAGTTCTTC. The chain has TRBV2 and TRBJ2-1; 7 bases map to TRBD2. Per germline, CDR1 SNHLY and CDR2 FYNNEI. The CDR3 covers 16 residues. Unmatched junction bases numbered 8, after V lost 2 bases and J lost 4 bases.

This CDR3 is CASSYDQGLVSPLHF. CDR3 in DNA: TGTGCCAGCAGTTATGACCAGGGGCTTGTTTCACCCCTCCACTTT. The chain has TRBV6-5 and TRBJ1-6, with D possibly matching TRBD1 (6 bases). V lost 3 bases, J lost 9 bases, and 15 bases lay in between. CDR1 MNHEY and CDR2 SVGAGI come from the germline V gene. The CDR3 runs 15 residues.

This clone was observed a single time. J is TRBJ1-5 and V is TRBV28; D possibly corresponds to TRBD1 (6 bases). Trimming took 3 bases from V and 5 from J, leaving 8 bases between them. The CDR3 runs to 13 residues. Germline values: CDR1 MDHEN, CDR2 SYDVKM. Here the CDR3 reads CASSFRGYQPQHF. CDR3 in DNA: TGTGCCAGCAGTTTCAGGGGCTATCAGCCCCAGCATTTT.

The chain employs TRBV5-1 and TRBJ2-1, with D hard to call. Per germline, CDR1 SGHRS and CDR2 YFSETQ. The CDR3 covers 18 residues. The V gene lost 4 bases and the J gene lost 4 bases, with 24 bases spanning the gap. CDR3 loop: CASSQRNGWREKYNEQFF. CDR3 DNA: TGCGCCAGCAGCCAAAGAAATGGGTGGCGCGAGAAGTACAATGAGCAGTTCTTC. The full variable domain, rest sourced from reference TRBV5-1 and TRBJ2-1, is KAGVTQTPRYLIKTRGQQVTLSCSPISGHRSVSWYQQTPGQGLQFLFEYFSETQRNKGNFPGRFSGRQFSNSRSEMNVSTLELGDSALYLCASSQRNGWREKYNEQFFGPGTRLTVL.

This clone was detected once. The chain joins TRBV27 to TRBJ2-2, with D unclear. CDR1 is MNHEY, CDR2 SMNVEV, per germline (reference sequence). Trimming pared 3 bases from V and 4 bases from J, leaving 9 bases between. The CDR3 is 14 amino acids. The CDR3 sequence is CASSLQLTTGELFF. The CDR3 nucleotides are TGTGCCAGCAGTTTGCAGCTTACCACCGGGGAGCTGTTTTTT.

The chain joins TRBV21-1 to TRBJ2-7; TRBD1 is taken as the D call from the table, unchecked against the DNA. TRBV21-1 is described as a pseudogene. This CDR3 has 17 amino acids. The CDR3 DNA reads TGTGCCAGCAGCAAAACGCCCGGACAGGGGCTGTCGTACGAGCAGTACTTC. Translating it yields CASSKTPGQGLSYEQYF.

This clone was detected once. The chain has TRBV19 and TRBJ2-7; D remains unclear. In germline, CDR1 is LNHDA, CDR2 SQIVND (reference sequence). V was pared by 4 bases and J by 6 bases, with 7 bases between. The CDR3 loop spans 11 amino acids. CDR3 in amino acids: CASSSVGEQYF. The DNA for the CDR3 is TGTGCCAGTAGTAGCGTCGGCGAGCAGTACTTC.

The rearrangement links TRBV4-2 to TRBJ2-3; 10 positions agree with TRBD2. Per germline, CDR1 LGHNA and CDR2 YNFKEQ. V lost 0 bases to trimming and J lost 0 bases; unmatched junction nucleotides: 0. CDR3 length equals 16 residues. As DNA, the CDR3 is TGTGCCAGCAGCCAAGAACTAGCGGGAAGCACAGATACGCAGTATTTT. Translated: CASSQELAGSTDTQYF.

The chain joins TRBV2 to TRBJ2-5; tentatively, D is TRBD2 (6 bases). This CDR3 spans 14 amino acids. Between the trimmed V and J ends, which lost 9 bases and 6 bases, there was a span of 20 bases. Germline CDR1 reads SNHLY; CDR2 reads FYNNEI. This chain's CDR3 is CARAGLDGPKTQYF. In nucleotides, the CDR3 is TGTGCCAGGGCGGGATTGGACGGGCCGAAGACCCAGTACTTC.

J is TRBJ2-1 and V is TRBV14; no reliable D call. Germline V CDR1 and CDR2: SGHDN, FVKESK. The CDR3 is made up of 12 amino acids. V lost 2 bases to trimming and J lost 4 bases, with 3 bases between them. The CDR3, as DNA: TGTGCCAGCAGCCAAAGATACAATGAGCAGTTCTTC. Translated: CASSQRYNEQFF.

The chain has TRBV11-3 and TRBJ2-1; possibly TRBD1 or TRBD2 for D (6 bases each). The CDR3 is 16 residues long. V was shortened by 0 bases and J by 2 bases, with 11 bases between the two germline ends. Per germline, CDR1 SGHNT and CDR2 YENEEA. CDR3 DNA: TGTGCCAGCAGCTTAGACGGGGGCCCGCCCTACAATGAGCAGTTCTTC. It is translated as CASSLDGGPPYNEQFF. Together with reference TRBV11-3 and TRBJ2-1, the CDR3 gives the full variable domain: EAGVVQSPRYKIIEKKQPVAFWCNPISGHNTLYWYLQNLGQGPELLIRYENEEAVDDSQLPKDRFSAERLKGVDSTLKIQPAELGDSAVYLCASSLDGGPPYNEQFFGPGTRLTVL.

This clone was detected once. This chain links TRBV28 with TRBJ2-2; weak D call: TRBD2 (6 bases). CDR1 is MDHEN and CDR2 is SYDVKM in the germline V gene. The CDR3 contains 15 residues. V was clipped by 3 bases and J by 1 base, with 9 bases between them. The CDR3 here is CASSFASVNTGELFF. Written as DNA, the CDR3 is TGTGCCAGCAGTTTTGCTAGCGTGAACACCGGGGAGCTGTTTTTT.

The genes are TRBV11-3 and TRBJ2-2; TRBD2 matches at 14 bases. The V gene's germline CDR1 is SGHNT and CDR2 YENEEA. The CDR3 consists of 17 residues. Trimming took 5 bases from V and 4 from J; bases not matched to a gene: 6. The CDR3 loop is CASSQTSGGAVTGELFF. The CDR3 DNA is TGTGCCAGCAGCCAGACTAGCGGGGGGGCCGTCACCGGGGAGCTGTTTTTT.

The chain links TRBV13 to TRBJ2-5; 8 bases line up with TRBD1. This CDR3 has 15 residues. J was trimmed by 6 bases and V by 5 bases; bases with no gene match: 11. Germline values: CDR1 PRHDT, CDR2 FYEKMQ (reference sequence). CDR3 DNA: TGTGCCAGCAGCCCCAGGACAGGGCCCCTAAAGACCCAGTACTTC. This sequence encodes CASSPRTGPLKTQYF.

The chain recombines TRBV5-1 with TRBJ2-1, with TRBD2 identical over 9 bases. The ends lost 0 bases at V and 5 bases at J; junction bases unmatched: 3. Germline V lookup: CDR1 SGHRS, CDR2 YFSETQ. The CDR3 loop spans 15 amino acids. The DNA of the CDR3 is TGCGCCAGCAGCTTGGGCGGGGGGGCCCACAATGAGCAGTTCTTC. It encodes CASSLGGGAHNEQFF.

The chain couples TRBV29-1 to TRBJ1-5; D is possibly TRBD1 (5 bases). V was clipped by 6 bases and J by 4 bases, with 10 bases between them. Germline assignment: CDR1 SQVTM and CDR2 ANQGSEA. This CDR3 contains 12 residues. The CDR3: CSVGGPNQPQHF. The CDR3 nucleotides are TGCAGCGTGGGGGGTCCAAATCAGCCCCAGCATTTT.

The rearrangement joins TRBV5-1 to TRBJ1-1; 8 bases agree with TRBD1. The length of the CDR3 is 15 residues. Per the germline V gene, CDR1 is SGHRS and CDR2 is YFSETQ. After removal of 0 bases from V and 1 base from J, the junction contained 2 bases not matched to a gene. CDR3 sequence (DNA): TGCGCCAGCAGCTTGGCCACAGGGGGGAACACTGAAGCTTTCTTT. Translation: CASSLATGGNTEAFF.

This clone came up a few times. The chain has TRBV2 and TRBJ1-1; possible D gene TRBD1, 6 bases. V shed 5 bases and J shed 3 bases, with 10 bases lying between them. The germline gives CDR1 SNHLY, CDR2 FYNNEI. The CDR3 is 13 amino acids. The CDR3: CASSLDSYTEAFF. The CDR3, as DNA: TGTGCCAGCAGTTTGGACAGTTACACTGAAGCTTTCTTT.